The 7 T cell receptor beta chains given below trace back to one sample, sequenced in a study of blood T cells in healthy people across ages. A second PCR, run for roughly 7 to 12 cycles, used a sample-barcoded 5' primer plus a J-beta primer mix. TCRdb processed the 5' RACE reads anew with MiXCR; each CDR3 protein has one entry. The sample carries some 930,000 distinct CDR3 sequences, approximately 32% recorded once. These data are also associated with another study on T cells of mothers and their children.

Sequenced sample: blood. The receptors come from a woman in her 40s in good health.

This clonotype has more than one count but fewer than ten. The chain has TRBV19 and TRBJ2-5; D perhaps matches TRBD1 (6 bases). V gave up 2 bases and J gave up 4 bases, with 14 bases separating them. The CDR3 spans 15 residues. Germline-derived CDR1 and CDR2 are LNHDA and SQIVND (reference sequence). The CDR3 protein is CASSILQGQRETQYF. The CDR3 region has the DNA TGTGCCAGTAGTATATTGCAGGGGCAGAGAGAGACCCAGTACTTC.

In the case of this clonotype: A read error may be the cause here, since a much bigger clone is one base away. V is TRBV7-2 and J is TRBJ2-5; 8 positions agree with TRBD1. CDR3 size: 16 residues. Germline lookup yields CDR1 SGHTA and CDR2 FQGNSA. V lost 5 bases and J lost 11; bases outside the gene matches: 19. The CDR3 is CASSRDRHEKYNEQYF. The CDR3 bases are TGTGCCAGCAGCCGGGACAGGCACGAGAAGTACAATGAGCAGTACTTC.

The chain links TRBV14 to TRBJ1-1, with D perhaps matching TRBD1 (6 bases). Trimming shortened V by 4 bases and J by 1 base, and 16 bases separated the two germline ends. The CDR3 is 16 amino acids. Germline V gene sequence: CDR1 SGHDN, CDR2 FVKESK. This CDR3 is CASSRGWGPENTEAFF. The CDR3 coding sequence is TGTGCCAGCAGCCGCGGCTGGGGGCCGGAGAACACTGAAGCTTTCTTT. Together with reference TRBV14 and TRBJ1-1, the CDR3 gives the full variable domain: EAGVTQFPSHSVIEKGQTVTLRCDPISGHDNLYWYRRVMGKEIKFLLHFVKESKQDESGMPNNRFLAERTGGTYSTLKVQPAELEDSGVYFCASSRGWGPENTEAFFGQGTRLTVV.

This clonotype has a handful of counts. This sequence joins TRBV14 and TRBJ2-3; D gene ambiguous. Per the germline V gene, CDR1 is SGHDN and CDR2 is FVKESK. V lost 2 bases to trimming and J lost 2 bases, with 5 bases between them. The length of the CDR3 is 13 residues. Here the CDR3 reads CASSQMPTDTQYF. In nucleotides, the CDR3 is TGTGCCAGCAGCCAAATGCCCACAGATACGCAGTATTTT.

To note about this clonotype: At one end the junction does not follow the germline gene, possibly because of a read error. The chain is built from TRBV5-1 and TRBJ2-2, with 12 bases matching TRBD1. Germline CDR1 and CDR2: SGHRS and YFSETQ. This CDR3 is built from 17 residues. CDR3 loop: CASSLTGQGADTGDLFF. For the CDR3, the DNA is TGCGCCAGCAGCTTGACGGGACAGGGGGCCGACACCGGGGATCTGTTTTTT.

This clonotype was seen a few times. The CDR3 loop reads CASIDRSGSNQPQHF. The CDR3 DNA is TGTGCCAGTATAGACAGGTCTGGAAGCAATCAGCCCCAGCATTTT. V gene TRBV6-1 combines with J gene TRBJ1-5, with a tentative D call TRBD1 (6 bases). Per germline, CDR1 MNHNS and CDR2 SASEGT. V was clipped by 9 bases and J by 1 base, with 16 bases between them. This CDR3 contains 15 residues.

This clonotype was seen a few times. With a much larger clone just one base away, this may be a read error. This rearrangement joins TRBV5-1 to TRBJ2-1, with 8 nucleotides matching TRBD2. This CDR3 region has 13 residues. The germline V gene has CDR1 SGHRS and CDR2 YFSETQ. V trimming: 5 bases; J trimming: 15 bases; junction bases outside the gene matches: 13. In DNA form, the CDR3 reads TGCGCCAGCAGGACTAGCGATCGGTCGAAGGGGTTCTTC. Its protein is CASRTSDRSKGFF.